This T cell receptor (beta chain) was retrieved from a study of blood T cell repertoires in COVID-19. Across the whole study: There were acute and convalescent COVID-19 samples, and they came from the United States, Italy and Spain. The cDNA or gDNA used as material had been derived from T cells, B-cell-depleted T cells, or PBMCs.

Original data processing: For nucleated cells, counts were estimated from reference gene primer amplification. The repertoire was sequenced with immunoSEQ multiplex PCR; TCRdb's copy has only in-frame clones and lacks some. The V and J calls and clone size are taken from that table; D and trimming were inferred from the DNA. The sample consists of about 23,000 clones, 80% to 90% of them appearing once. V gave up 1 base and J gave up 6 bases, with 13 bases separating them. CDR1 is SGHTA, CDR2 FQGNSA, per germline. The CDR3 has 15 residues. This clonotype was obtained from a human donor with acute or convalescent COVID-19. The donor label of this sample is uncertain. The chain couples TRBV7-2 to TRBJ2-1; D not resolved. Sequencing was performed on peripheral blood. CDR3 loop: CASSLDYYTSNEQFF. CDR3 in DNA: TGTGCCAGCAGCTTAGATTACTATACGTCCAATGAGCAGTTCTTC.